The clone carrying this T cell receptor beta chain was detected once. Its antigen is not known. V lost 3 bases, J lost 3 bases, and 7 bases lay in between. CDR1 is SGDLS, CDR2 YYNGEE, per germline. This CDR3 contains 12 residues. This sample is part of a study of cytomegalovirus exposure and HLA in healthy donors. Study-level points and caveats: V segments that were indistinguishable, TRBV6-2 and TRBV6-3 among them, were omitted from analysis.

13 Jbeta primers and 60 Vbeta primers were used for the PCR. Clones were read by immunoSEQ multiplex PCR, and TCRdb kept only the in-frame ones, dropping some. The data contain approximately 71,000 clones, about three quarters of them singletons. This chain uses TRBV9 with TRBJ2-7; weak D call: TRBD1 (6 bases). This clonotype originated in a woman in her thirties or forties in good health and CMV-seropositive. The sequencing sample was made of PBMCs. CDR3 residues: CASSAQGYEQYF. The DNA for the CDR3 is TGTGCCAGCAGCGCACAGGGCTACGAGCAGTACTTC.